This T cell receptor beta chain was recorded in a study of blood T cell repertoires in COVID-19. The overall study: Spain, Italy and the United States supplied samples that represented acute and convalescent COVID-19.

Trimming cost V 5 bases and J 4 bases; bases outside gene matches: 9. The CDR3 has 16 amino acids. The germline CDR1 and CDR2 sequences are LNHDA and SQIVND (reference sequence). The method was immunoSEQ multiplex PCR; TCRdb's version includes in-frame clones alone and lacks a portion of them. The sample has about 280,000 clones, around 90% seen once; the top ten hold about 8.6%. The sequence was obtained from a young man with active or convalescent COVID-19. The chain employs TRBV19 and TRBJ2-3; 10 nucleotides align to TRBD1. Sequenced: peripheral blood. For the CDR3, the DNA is TGTGCCAGTAGTTCCTCGGGACAGGGGTGGTCAGATACGCAGTATTTT. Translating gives CASSSSGQGWSDTQYF.